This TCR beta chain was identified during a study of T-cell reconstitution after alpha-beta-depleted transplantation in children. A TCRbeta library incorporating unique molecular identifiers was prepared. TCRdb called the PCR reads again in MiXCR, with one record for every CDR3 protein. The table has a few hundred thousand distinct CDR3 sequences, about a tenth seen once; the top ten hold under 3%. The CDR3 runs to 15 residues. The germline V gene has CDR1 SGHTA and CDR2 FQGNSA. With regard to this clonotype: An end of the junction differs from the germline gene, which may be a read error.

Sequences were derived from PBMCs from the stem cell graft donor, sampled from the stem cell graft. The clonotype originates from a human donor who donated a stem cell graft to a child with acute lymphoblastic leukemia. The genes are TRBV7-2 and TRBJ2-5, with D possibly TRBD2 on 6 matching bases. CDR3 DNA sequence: TGTGCCAGCGGCTTAGCGGTACGTCGCCCAGAGACCCAGTACTTC. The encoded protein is CASGLAVRRPETQYF. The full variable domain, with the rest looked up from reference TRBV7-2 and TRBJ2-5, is GAGVSQSPSNKVTEKGKDVELRCDPISGHTALYWYRQSLGQGLEFLIYFQGNSAPDKSGLPSDRFSAERTGGSVSTLTIQRTQQEDSAVYLCASGLAVRRPETQYFGPGTRLLVL.